This is a list of T cell receptor beta chains from one sample in a study of blood T cell repertoires in COVID-19. The protocol was immunoSEQ multiplex PCR, while the TCRdb copy is restricted to in-frame clones and leaves out a portion. The sample has 220,000 or so clones, approximately 86% seen once. What was sequenced was peripheral blood. Receptors originate from a woman aged 50 to 60 with COVID-19, enrolled during active disease. CDR3s include the opening cysteine and the closing phenylalanine or tryptophan. Each record gives: CDR3 length, V gene, CDR3 protein.

len: 16; v_gene: TRBV13; CDR3aa: CASSVWTGLAKNIQYF
len: 15; v_gene: TRBV2; CDR3aa: CASRAGVSGANVLTF
len: 17; v_gene: TRBV19; CDR3aa: CASSMGTGTGSKNIQYF
len: 16; v_gene: TRBV3-1/TRBV3-2; CDR3aa: CASSQDRGRTYNEQFF
len: 12; v_gene: TRBV15; CDR3aa: CATSRPGYGYTF
len: 15; v_gene: TRBV19; CDR3aa: CASSIDSLAGNEQYF
len: 12; v_gene: TRBV6-2/TRBV6-3; CDR3aa: CASSHHMRSYTF
len: 13; v_gene: TRBV18; CDR3aa: CASSPQHIETQYF
len: 18; v_gene: TRBV19; CDR3aa: CASSMFLAGESSYNEQFF
len: 13; v_gene: TRBV7-2; CDR3aa: CASSSLGGYEQYF
len: 12; v_gene: TRBV28; CDR3aa: CASRGRSERYTF
len: 15; v_gene: TRBV27; CDR3aa: CASSASKPRVQPQHF
len: 16; v_gene: TRBV6-2/TRBV6-3; CDR3aa: CASSLGTSGFQETQYF
len: 16; v_gene: TRBV4-2; CDR3aa: CASSQGTGEGADTQYF
len: 16; v_gene: TRBV28; CDR3aa: CASKTGGVLTRQPQHF
len: 15; v_gene: TRBV19; CDR3aa: CASSPKRQGITPLHF
len: 14; v_gene: TRBV6-6; CDR3aa: CASSYPGTGKEAFF
len: 14; v_gene: TRBV7-8; CDR3aa: CASSHSGTDTEAFF
len: 14; v_gene: TRBV7-2; CDR3aa: CASSLDFRSDPQHF
len: 15; v_gene: TRBV19; CDR3aa: CASRNPGGVSYGYTF
len: 14; v_gene: TRBV10-3; CDR3aa: CAISSTGPGYEQYF
len: 15; v_gene: TRBV7-2; CDR3aa: CASGLVAGGPSEQFF
len: 14; v_gene: TRBV19; CDR3aa: CASSIYSSYNEQFF
len: 11; v_gene: TRBV15; CDR3aa: CATAINEEQFF
len: 15; v_gene: TRBV20-1; CDR3aa: CSASSGGKSYNEQFF
len: 14; v_gene: TRBV11-3; CDR3aa: CASSGAGGTGELFF
len: 13; v_gene: TRBV5-1; CDR3aa: CASSRTGIDTQYF
len: 14; v_gene: TRBV6-4; CDR3aa: CASMSGDLVDEQYF
len: 18; v_gene: TRBV18; CDR3aa: CASSPYRGQGLTTDTQYF
len: 13; v_gene: TRBV6-5; CDR3aa: CASSYLPGDGYTF
len: 13; v_gene: TRBV11-3; CDR3aa: CASSTRTGSPAFF
len: 17; v_gene: TRBV2; CDR3aa: CASSGTGGGLMNTEAFF
len: 15; v_gene: TRBV19; CDR3aa: CASSTGMFSGNTIYF
len: 12; v_gene: TRBV24-1; CDR3aa: CASSRGNYGYTF
len: 15; v_gene: TRBV5-1; CDR3aa: CASSSRDRNTGELFF
len: 16; v_gene: TRBV6-5; CDR3aa: CASSYSIRRGVFGYTF
len: 16; v_gene: TRBV6-2/TRBV6-3; CDR3aa: CASSPGGGLSTDTQYF
len: 17; v_gene: TRBV11-2; CDR3aa: CASSFEMRTAGFDEQFF
len: 13; v_gene: TRBV6-4; CDR3aa: CASSVDRGDGYTF
len: 14; v_gene: TRBV20-1; CDR3aa: CSASWTLSNQPQHF
len: 14; v_gene: TRBV5-1; CDR3aa: CASRRPGNTDTQYF
len: 16; v_gene: TRBV9; CDR3aa: CASSVVRGMDTGELFF
len: 13; v_gene: TRBV3-1/TRBV3-2; CDR3aa: CASSPAGGTEAFF
len: 16; v_gene: TRBV3-1/TRBV3-2; CDR3aa: CASSQDIERGDYEQYF
len: 13; v_gene: TRBV28; CDR3aa: CASSLATPSGLFF
len: 14; v_gene: TRBV6-5; CDR3aa: CASSLTGMGEKLFF